The source of this TCR beta chain is a study of T-cell memory formation after mild COVID-19. Broader study findings: Chiefly within CM and EM were the contracting CD4+ clones; CD8+ ones were within EMRA.

The CDR3 is 14 amino acids. Germline V gene lookup returns CDR1 DFQATT and CDR2 SNEGSKA (reference sequence). V lost 6 bases, J lost 5 bases, and 9 bases stayed unmatched. A single record per CDR3 protein comes from TCRdb applying MiXCR to the 5' RACE reads. The sample includes tens of thousands of distinct CDR3 sequences, 6.6% seen only once; the top ten take 0.79%. This clonotype was seen a few times. Its antigen remains unknown. The sequencing sample was made of PBMCs or a T cell subset sorted from them (not recorded which). The clonotype originates from an adult who had mild COVID-19 (a few samples of this study predate the infection). Cell type and time point are not known. This rearrangement joins TRBV20-1 to TRBJ1-1; 10 bases agree with TRBD1. The CDR3 loop is CSAQGQGVVTEAFF. CDR3 nucleotide sequence: TGCAGTGCCCAAGGACAGGGGGTGGTGACTGAAGCTTTCTTT.